The source of this TCR beta chain is a study of blood T cell repertoires in COVID-19. Looking at the study overall: PBMCs, B-cell-depleted T cells, or T cells provided the cDNA or gDNA that made up the material.

Method: immunoSEQ multiplex PCR; TCRdb's copy keeps in-frame clones and lacks some. The sample has 35,000 or so clones; roughly 88% are singletons. Per germline, CDR1 SNHLY and CDR2 FYNNEI. Germline trimming cut 6 bases from V and 2 bases from J; bases unmatched to any gene: 8. The CDR3 spans 15 residues. Input material: peripheral blood. The receptor's source is a man aged 65-85 years with acute or convalescent COVID-19. The V call is TRBV2, the J call TRBJ2-3; 7 bases are a match to TRBD2. CDR3 DNA sequence: TGTGCCAGCAGCGTTGGGCGGGAGCCCACAGATACGCAGTATTTT. Amino acids: CASSVGREPTDTQYF.